The 21 T cell receptor beta chains below come from one sample, sequenced in a study of patients and donors after allogeneic stem cell transplantation. Each CDR3 protein gets one entry after TCRdb re-called the RT-PCR reads with MiXCR. Here the sample spans approximately 25,000 distinct CDR3 sequences, under 30% being singletons. Source material: blood, either unsorted or a sorted T cell fraction (not recorded which). The receptors were gathered from a human donor who was either an allogeneic HSCT recipient or a stem cell or donor lymphocyte infusion donor (not recorded which). It is not recorded whose cells these are; they may come from a transplant donor.

Note on this clonotype: The junction and the germline gene differ at one end; a read error may be behind it. The genes are TRBV7-7 and TRBJ2-3, with D perhaps TRBD1 (6 bases). This CDR3 has 16 amino acids. In germline, CDR1 is SSHAT, CDR2 FNYEAQ (reference sequence). The CDR3 region is CASSLGVQGGTDTQYF. Here the CDR3 DNA reads TGTGCTAGCAGCTTAGGGGTACAGGGTGGAACAGATACGCAGTATTTT.

This clonotype appeared a few times. The chain recombines TRBV7-2 with TRBJ1-4; D is possibly TRBD1 (5 bases). CDR1 is SGHTA, CDR2 FQGNSA, per germline. Trimming pared 6 bases from V and 3 bases from J, leaving 14 bases between. There are 15 residues in the CDR3. Here the CDR3 DNA reads TGTGCCAGCAGTCCAGACGGGGGGGCTAATGAAAAACTGTTTTTT. It codes for CASSPDGGANEKLFF.

The CDR3 bases are TGTGCCATCAGTGAGAGGTCATCCAATGAAAAACTGTTTTTT. Its translation: CAISERSSNEKLFF. This chain connects TRBV10-3 to TRBJ1-4; D gene unclear. Trimming removed 2 bases from V and 5 bases from J, with 9 bases in between. This CDR3 has 14 amino acids. Per germline, CDR1 ENHRY and CDR2 SYGVKD.

The rearrangement uses TRBV11-2 and TRBJ1-3; no clear D gene. Germline CDR1 and CDR2: SGHAT and FQNNGV. The CDR3 spans 13 residues. With 0 bases removed from V and 11 bases from J, the gap between germline ends came to 11 bases. CDR3 amino acids: CASSLDGPFPIYF. As DNA, the CDR3 is TGTGCCAGCAGCTTAGATGGTCCTTTCCCCATATATTTT.

CDR3 protein: CASNRQGVNEAFF. As DNA, the CDR3 is TGTGCCAGCAACAGACAGGGGGTGAACGAAGCTTTCTTT. The rearrangement joins TRBV9 to TRBJ1-1; 9 positions agree with TRBD1. V trimming: 6 bases; J trimming: 8 bases; junction bases outside the gene matches: 8. The germline CDR1 and CDR2 sequences are SGDLS and YYNGEE. The CDR3 extends over 13 amino acids.

This clonotype was counted a few times. The gene calls are TRBV10-3 and TRBJ2-5, with TRBD2 as a possible D gene (6 bases). V dropped 0 bases and J dropped 5 bases, with 16 bases sitting between them. The CDR3 is 16 amino acids. Germline V gives CDR1 ENHRY, CDR2 SYGVKD. Here the CDR3 reads CAISESEVTGDETQYF. The CDR3 DNA is TGTGCCATCAGTGAGTCGGAGGTGACGGGGGACGAGACCCAGTACTTC.

The chain's CDR3 is CASSYNQGWIEAFF. As DNA, the CDR3 is TGTGCCAGCAGTTACAATCAGGGATGGATTGAAGCTTTCTTT. The rearrangement uses TRBV6-5 and TRBJ1-1; the D gene is possibly TRBD1 (5 bases). From germline, CDR1 is MNHEY and CDR2 SVGAGI. The CDR3 consists of 14 residues. The V and J ends lost 2 bases and 7 bases respectively, with 14 bases between them.

The CDR3 nucleotides read TGCAGTGCACAGGGAGGCTATGGCTACACCTTC. Its protein is CSAQGGYGYTF. The rearrangement uses TRBV20-1 and TRBJ1-2; tentative D call: TRBD1 (6 bases). Trimming took 6 bases from V and 4 from J, leaving 9 bases between them. CDR1 DFQATT and CDR2 SNEGSKA come from the germline V gene (reference sequence). The CDR3 runs to 11 residues.

This clonotype was detected many times. The rearrangement links TRBV5-1 to TRBJ1-6, with 9 bases that match TRBD1. Looked up from germline, CDR1 is SGHRS and CDR2 is YFSETQ. CDR3 length equals 16 residues. J lost 6 bases, V lost 2 bases, and 6 bases had no gene match. This CDR3 is CASSFEQGAGNSPLHF. As DNA, the CDR3 is TGCGCCAGCAGCTTCGAACAGGGGGCGGGTAATTCACCCCTCCACTTT.

The rearrangement joins TRBV5-5 to TRBJ2-5; TRBD2 matches 7 bases. V shed 6 bases, J shed 2 bases, and the junction held 7 bases outside the gene matches. CDR1 and CDR2 (germline): SGHKS, YYEKEE (reference sequence). The CDR3 totals 14 residues. CDR3 loop: CASIWAGEQETQYF. In nucleotides, the CDR3 is TGTGCCAGCATCTGGGCGGGGGAGCAAGAGACCCAGTACTTC.

This clonotype appeared once. V gene TRBV12-3 or TRBV12-4 combines with J gene TRBJ2-4; D is possibly TRBD1 or TRBD2 (5 bases each). V was pared by 5 bases and J by 0 bases, with 14 bases between. CDR3 length: 16 amino acids. CDR3 region: CASSRRDGLAKNIQYF. DNA for the CDR3: TGTGCCAGCAGTCGCCGGGACGGATTAGCCAAAAACATTCAGTACTTC.

The CDR3 here is CASSQTGQGNTIYF. CDR3 nucleotide sequence: TGCGCCAGCAGCCAAACTGGGCAGGGCAACACCATATATTTT. J is TRBJ1-3 and V is TRBV4-3; perhaps TRBD1 as D (5 bases). Trimming took 2 bases from V and 7 from J, leaving 12 bases between them. The germline gives CDR1 LGHNA, CDR2 YSLEER. The CDR3 sequence is 14 residues long.

The chain recombines TRBV5-8 with TRBJ1-6, with a tentative D call TRBD1 (6 bases). V lost 4 bases and J 9 bases, leaving 17 bases between the germline ends. CDR1 is SGHTS, CDR2 YDEGEE, per germline. This CDR3 has 15 amino acids. As DNA, the CDR3 is TGTGCCAGCAGCACGACAGGAGTCTATCCTTCACCCCTCCACTTT. Amino acids: CASSTTGVYPSPLHF.

This clonotype was detected only a few times. V usage is TRBV30 and J usage is TRBJ1-1; D unclear. This CDR3 contains 10 residues. CDR1 and CDR2 (germline): GTSNPN, SVGIG (reference sequence). V lost 5 bases and J lost 6, with 7 bases in between. DNA for the CDR3: TGTGCCTGGGGGCGGGCTGAAGCTTTCTTT. This encodes CAWGRAEAFF.

The chain joins TRBV5-1 to TRBJ2-1; 7 bases map to TRBD1. The germline V gene encodes CDR1 SGHRS and CDR2 YFSETQ. The CDR3 runs to 14 residues. The V gene end was trimmed by 3 bases and the J gene end by 6 bases; junction bases not matched to a gene: 6. In nucleotides, the CDR3 is TGCGCCAGCAGCTCCATGACAGGGCCCAATGAGCAGTTCTTC. Translation: CASSSMTGPNEQFF.

J is TRBJ1-2 and V is TRBV28, with D possibly being TRBD1 (5 bases). V shed 3 bases and J shed 8 bases, with 10 bases lying between them. The CDR3 covers 12 residues. Germline V lookup: CDR1 MDHEN, CDR2 SYDVKM. The CDR3 is CASSLPRGGYTF. DNA for the CDR3: TGTGCCAGCAGTTTGCCCCGGGGCGGCTACACCTTC.

The genes are TRBV6-5 and TRBJ2-5, with 9 bases fitting TRBD1. V dropped 2 bases and J dropped 2; count of bases not matched to a gene: 3. Germline values: CDR1 MNHEY, CDR2 SVGAGI. The CDR3 totals 15 residues. This chain's CDR3 is CASSYGQGRQETQYF. DNA for the CDR3: TGTGCCAGCAGTTACGGACAGGGGAGGCAAGAGACCCAGTACTTC.

The table lists this clonotype with a count of one. A much bigger clone sits one base away, suggesting this may be a read error. The chain employs TRBV4-2 and TRBJ1-1; D call uncertain. This CDR3 region has 14 residues. Germline loops: CDR1 LGHNA, CDR2 YNFKEQ. Trimming removed 1 base from V and 11 bases from J, with 17 bases in between. CDR3 region: CASSQGRLGRHAFF. The CDR3, as DNA: TGTGCCAGCAGCCAAGGTAGGTTGGGAAGACATGCTTTCTTT.

Ten or more counts support this clonotype. The gene calls are TRBV11-2 and TRBJ1-1, with D uncertain. The V end was cut by 3 bases, the J end by 1 base, with 6 bases between. CDR1 is SGHAT and CDR2 is FQNNGV in the germline V gene. This CDR3 is 13 amino acids long. DNA for the CDR3: TGTGCCAGCAGCTTCTCCGCGAACACTGAAGCTTTCTTT. Its translation: CASSFSANTEAFF.

This clonotype was seen at least ten times. V and J are TRBV5-6 and TRBJ1-5, with no clear D. CDR3 length: 13 residues. Germline V CDR1 and CDR2: SGHDT, YYEEEE. Trimming pared 1 base from V and 0 bases from J, leaving 2 bases between. The CDR3 sequence: CASSLYSNQPQHF. CDR3 sequence (DNA): TGTGCCAGCAGCTTGTATAGCAATCAGCCCCAGCATTTT.

This chain connects TRBV7-9 to TRBJ2-2; D unresolved. Per germline, CDR1 SEHNR and CDR2 FQNEAQ (reference sequence). With 3 bases removed from V and 6 bases from J, the gap between germline ends came to 14 bases. CDR3 size: 15 residues. This CDR3 reads CASSFGPYVPGELFF. The CDR3 DNA follows: TGTGCCAGCAGCTTTGGTCCCTATGTTCCCGGGGAGCTGTTTTTT.